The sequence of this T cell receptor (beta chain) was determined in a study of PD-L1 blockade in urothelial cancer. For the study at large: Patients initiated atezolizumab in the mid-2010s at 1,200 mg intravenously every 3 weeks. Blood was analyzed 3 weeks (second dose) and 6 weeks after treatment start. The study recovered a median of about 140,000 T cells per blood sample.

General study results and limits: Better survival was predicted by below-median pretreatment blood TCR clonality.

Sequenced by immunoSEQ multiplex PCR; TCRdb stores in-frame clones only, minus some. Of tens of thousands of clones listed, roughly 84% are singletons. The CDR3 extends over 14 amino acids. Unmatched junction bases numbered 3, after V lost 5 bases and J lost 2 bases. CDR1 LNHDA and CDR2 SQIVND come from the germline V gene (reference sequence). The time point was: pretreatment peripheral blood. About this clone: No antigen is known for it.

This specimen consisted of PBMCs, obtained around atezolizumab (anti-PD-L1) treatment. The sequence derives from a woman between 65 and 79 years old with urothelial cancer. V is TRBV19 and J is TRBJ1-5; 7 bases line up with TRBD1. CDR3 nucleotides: TGTGCCAGTAGTGGGACAGCGGGCAATCAGCCCCAGCATTTT. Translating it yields CASSGTAGNQPQHF.